The 32 T cell receptor beta chains listed next were all sequenced from one sample in a study of blood T cell repertoires in COVID-19. Data came from immunoSEQ multiplex PCR; TCRdb stores just in-frame clones and leaves some out. Here the sample spans 100,000 to 150,000 clones, around 81% being singletons. Sequenced material: peripheral blood. The receptor set was obtained from a man in his 70s with acute or convalescent COVID-19.

This clone was recorded only once. V gene TRBV7-9 combines with J gene TRBJ1-1; D possibly corresponds to TRBD1 (5 bases). CDR1 and CDR2 from the germline V gene are SEHNR and FQNEAQ (reference sequence). V was cut by 0 bases and J by 5 bases, with 13 bases left in between. This CDR3 is 15 amino acids long. In nucleotides, the CDR3 is TGTGCCAGCAGCTTAGCGCAGGGTTTGGGGACTGAAGCTTTCTTT. It specifies CASSLAQGLGTEAFF.

In the case of this clone: In the same sample, other DNA sequences code for this CDR3. J is TRBJ2-7 and V is TRBV5-6; D is perhaps TRBD2 (6 bases). The CDR3 is 13 amino acids. From germline, CDR1 is SGHDT and CDR2 YYEEEE. The germline V and J ends were trimmed by 1 base and 1 base, with 6 bases remaining between them. The CDR3 coding sequence is TGTGCCAGCAGCTTGCGGGGGTCCTACGAGCAGTACTTC. It encodes CASSLRGSYEQYF.

The chain is built from TRBV6-5 and TRBJ2-2; D is perhaps TRBD2 (5 bases). Germline values: CDR1 MNHEY, CDR2 SVGAGI. V lost 6 bases, J lost 1 base, and 6 bases lay in between. The CDR3 extends over 13 amino acids. The CDR3 nucleotides read TGTGCCAGCAGGAGGGAGAACACCGGGGAGCTGTTTTTT. Translated: CASRRENTGELFF.

This clone was seen a few times. This chain connects TRBV6-2 or TRBV6-3 to TRBJ2-3; the match to TRBD2 covers 8 bases. This CDR3 comprises 18 residues. The germline gives CDR1 MNHEY, CDR2 SVGEGT. V lost 0 bases, J lost 1 base, and 9 bases stayed unmatched. The CDR3 coding sequence is TGTGCCAGCAGTTACTCGACGGGGCGGGGGGCCCGCACAGATACGCAGTATTTT. This encodes CASSYSTGRGARTDTQYF.

This chain connects TRBV19 to TRBJ1-5; D remains unclear. CDR1 and CDR2 (germline): LNHDA, SQIVND (reference sequence). V gave up 5 bases and J gave up 1 base, with 12 bases separating them. This CDR3 has 15 amino acids. CDR3 amino acids: CASSYTGTSNQPQHF. The DNA of the CDR3 is TGTGCCAGTAGTTATACGGGTACGAGCAATCAGCCCCAGCATTTT.

The rearrangement links TRBV3-1 (or the pseudogene TRBV3-2) to TRBJ2-5; D might be TRBD2 (6 bases). Per the germline V gene, CDR1 is LGHDT and CDR2 is YNNKEL (reference sequence). The CDR3 sequence is 16 residues long. V was cut by 4 bases and J by 1 base, with 16 bases left in between. CDR3 in DNA: TGTGCCAGCAGCCTCGTGGCGGGGCCCCGCCAAGAGACCCAGTACTTC. Protein sequence: CASSLVAGPRQETQYF.

This rearrangement joins TRBV5-1 to TRBJ2-3; 10 bases agree with TRBD2. Losses at the gene ends were 4 bases for V and 0 bases for J; bases not matched to a gene: 5. The length of the CDR3 is 16 residues. Germline loops: CDR1 SGHRS, CDR2 YFSETQ. CDR3 sequence reads: CASSQRTSGSTDTQYF. The CDR3 DNA is TGCGCCAGCAGCCAACGGACTAGCGGTAGCACAGATACGCAGTATTTT.

The chain uses TRBV19 and TRBJ1-1; D is uncertain. V was pared by 3 bases and J by 0 bases, with 11 bases between. The CDR3 loop spans 15 amino acids. Germline-derived CDR1 and CDR2 are LNHDA and SQIVND (reference sequence). CDR3 DNA sequence: TGTGCCAGTAGTATCTCTGGCCAGGTGAACACTGAAGCTTTCTTT. Its translation is CASSISGQVNTEAFF.

This chain links TRBV11-3 with TRBJ1-5; 8 positions match TRBD1. The V and J ends lost 7 bases and 6 bases, in that order; junction bases with no gene match: 11. The CDR3 has 15 residues. The germline V gene has CDR1 SGHNT and CDR2 YENEEA. CDR3 nucleotide sequence: TGTGCCAGCACTGCGACAGGGGCTAGGGGTCAGCCCCAGCATTTT. This encodes CASTATGARGQPQHF.

The chain links TRBV16 to TRBJ1-5; possibly TRBD1 for D (5 bases). This CDR3 contains 13 residues. With 8 bases removed from V and 6 bases from J, the gap between germline ends came to 14 bases. Germline V gene data show CDR1 as KGHSY and CDR2 as FQNENV. CDR3 coding DNA: TGTGCCAGCCAGGTGACAACAGGTCAGCCCCAGCATTTT. Protein: CASQVTTGQPQHF.

This chain joins TRBV13 and TRBJ1-6; 8 bases align to TRBD1. Germline V gene lookup returns CDR1 PRHDT and CDR2 FYEKMQ (reference sequence). J was trimmed by 7 bases and V by 5 bases; bases with no gene match: 7. This CDR3 has 15 residues. This chain's CDR3 is CASSAFQGANSPLHF. The CDR3 DNA reads TGTGCCAGCAGCGCATTTCAGGGGGCGAATTCACCCCTCCACTTT.

The chain couples TRBV5-1 to TRBJ1-1; D perhaps matches TRBD1 (5 bases). V shed 1 base and J shed 1 base, with 11 bases lying between them. The CDR3 contains 15 residues. Germline V CDR1 and CDR2: SGHRS, YFSETQ. The CDR3: CASSLLGQGNTEAFF. The CDR3 DNA follows: TGCGCCAGCAGCTTGTTAGGGCAGGGGAACACTGAAGCTTTCTTT.

The V and J genes are TRBV25-1 and TRBJ1-3; D is possibly TRBD1 (6 bases). V was trimmed by 7 bases and J by 2 bases, leaving 18 bases between them. CDR1 MGHDK and CDR2 SYGVNS come from the germline V gene. This CDR3 has 16 residues. DNA of the CDR3: TGTGCCAGCATGGATCTTAGGGGGACGCCTGGAAACACCATATATTTT. This translates into CASMDLRGTPGNTIYF.

This clone was detected once. The CDR3 reads CASSSRGGTEAFF. The CDR3 DNA sequence: TGTGCCAGCAGCTCGAGGGGGGGCACTGAAGCTTTCTTT. The chain is built from TRBV5-6 and TRBJ1-1, with D possibly matching TRBD1 (6 bases). There are 13 residues in the CDR3. V lost 3 bases, J lost 4 bases, and 10 bases lay in between. Germline V lookup: CDR1 SGHDT, CDR2 YYEEEE.

The chain couples TRBV13 to TRBJ1-1, with 8 bases that match TRBD1. Germline V gives CDR1 PRHDT, CDR2 FYEKMQ (reference sequence). The V segment lost 5 bases and the J segment 2 bases; nucleotides outside the gene matches: 13. This CDR3 is 17 amino acids long. CDR3: CASSPRTGPILNTEAFF. In DNA form, the CDR3 reads TGTGCCAGCAGCCCCCGGACAGGGCCCATCCTTAACACTGAAGCTTTCTTT.

This chain joins TRBV7-2 and TRBJ2-5, with D possibly TRBD1 on 7 matching bases. Germline CDR1 SGHTA, CDR2 FQGNSA. V was pared by 2 bases and J by 5 bases, with 15 bases between. The CDR3 covers 15 residues. CDR3 coding DNA: TGTGCCAGCAGCTTACAGGGGGGAATCTGGGAGACCCAGTACTTC. It specifies CASSLQGGIWETQYF.

The chain links TRBV7-2 to TRBJ2-5; TRBD2 matches 9 bases. Looked up from germline, CDR1 is SGHTA and CDR2 is FQGNSA. J was trimmed by 4 bases and V by 11 bases; bases with no gene match: 8. CDR3 length equals 13 residues. The CDR3 bases are TGTGCCGCAGGCGGGGGGGCCAGAGAGACCCAGTACTTC. Protein product: CAAGGGARETQYF. Based on the CDR3 plus reference TRBV7-2 and TRBJ2-5, the full variable domain is GAGVSQSPSNKVTEKGKDVELRCDPISGHTALYWYRQSLGQGLEFLIYFQGNSAPDKSGLPSDRFSAERTGGSVSTLTIQRTQQEDSAVYLCAAGGGARETQYFGPGTRLLVL.

V gene TRBV24-1 combines with J gene TRBJ2-3, with 8 bases matching TRBD2. Germline CDR1 and CDR2: KGHDR and SFDVKD. The V gene end was trimmed by 6 bases and the J gene end by 1 base; junction bases not matched to a gene: 5. The CDR3 is 15 residues long. This CDR3 is CATSRTSRGTDTQYF. In DNA form, the CDR3 reads TGTGCCACCAGTCGGACTAGCCGAGGCACAGATACGCAGTATTTT.

This clone showed up just a few times. The chain uses TRBV20-1 and TRBJ2-5, with 7 bases aligning to TRBD2. Germline CDR1 reads DFQATT; CDR2 reads SNEGSKA (reference sequence). This CDR3 contains 15 residues. V shed 3 bases, J shed 1 base, and the junction held 8 bases outside the gene matches. The CDR3: CSASGQRGTQETQYF. DNA for the CDR3: TGCAGTGCTAGTGGCCAGCGGGGAACCCAAGAGACCCAGTACTTC.

V is TRBV5-1 and J is TRBJ2-5; 8 positions match TRBD1. CDR1 SGHRS and CDR2 YFSETQ come from the germline V gene. V trimming: 4 bases; J trimming: 5 bases; junction bases outside the gene matches: 10. There are 15 residues in the CDR3. CDR3 protein: CASSEGTGGTETQYF. The CDR3 DNA sequence: TGCGCCAGCAGCGAGGGGACAGGTGGTACGGAGACCCAGTACTTC.

The chain links TRBV2 to TRBJ1-1; TRBD1 is a possible D gene (6 bases). With 9 bases removed from V and 8 bases from J, the gap between germline ends came to 22 bases. The germline gives CDR1 SNHLY, CDR2 FYNNEI. This CDR3 spans 14 amino acids. CDR3 amino acids: CASSPREWGLEAFF. In DNA form, the CDR3 reads TGTGCCAGTTCTCCCAGGGAATGGGGGCTAGAAGCTTTCTTT. Drawing the rest from reference TRBV2 and TRBJ1-1, the complete variable domain is EPEVTQTPSHQVTQMGQEVILRCVPISNHLYFYWYRQILGQKVEFLVSFYNNEISEKSEIFDDQFSVERPDGSNFTLKIRSTKLEDSAMYFCASSPREWGLEAFFGQGTRLTVV.

This chain joins TRBV18 and TRBJ2-7, with D perhaps TRBD2 (5 bases). The germline CDR1 and CDR2 sequences are KGHSH and LQKENI. This CDR3 spans 13 amino acids. The V and J ends lost 3 bases and 5 bases respectively, with 11 bases between them. The CDR3 loop is CASSPALEDEQYF. The CDR3 region has the DNA TGTGCCAGCTCACCGGCACTAGAGGACGAGCAGTACTTC.

CDR3 in DNA: TGTGCCAGCAGCGTAGTTGACAGGGGGGAATCACCCCTCCACTTT. As protein: CASSVVDRGESPLHF. The V gene is TRBV9, the J gene TRBJ1-6; the match to TRBD1 covers 9 bases. The V gene end was trimmed by 0 bases and the J gene end by 10 bases; junction bases not matched to a gene: 5. The CDR3 runs 15 residues. Germline lookup yields CDR1 SGDLS and CDR2 YYNGEE.

The chain is built from TRBV7-2 and TRBJ1-2; D is unresolved. Trimming pared 2 bases from V and 8 bases from J, leaving 6 bases between. CDR1 is SGHTA and CDR2 is FQGNSA in the germline V gene. This CDR3 spans 11 amino acids. The DNA of the CDR3 is TGTGCCAGCAGCTTATTCGAGGGCTACACCTTC. This codes for CASSLFEGYTF. The full variable domain, completed using reference TRBV7-2 and TRBJ1-2, is GAGVSQSPSNKVTEKGKDVELRCDPISGHTALYWYRQSLGQGLEFLIYFQGNSAPDKSGLPSDRFSAERTGGSVSTLTIQRTQQEDSAVYLCASSLFEGYTFGSGTRLTVV.

This rearrangement joins TRBV11-3 to TRBJ2-3; D might be TRBD2 (7 bases). Germline V lookup: CDR1 SGHNT, CDR2 YENEEA. Deletions cut 4 bases from V and 3 bases from J, with 14 bases between. The CDR3 is made up of 15 amino acids. CDR3: CASSSGGPGTDTQYF. CDR3 nucleotides: TGTGCCAGCAGCTCCGGGGGGCCCGGGACAGATACGCAGTATTTT. The entire variable domain, with the rest obtained from reference TRBV11-3 and TRBJ2-3, is as follows: EAGVVQSPRYKIIEKKQPVAFWCNPISGHNTLYWYLQNLGQGPELLIRYENEEAVDDSQLPKDRFSAERLKGVDSTLKIQPAELGDSAVYLCASSSGGPGTDTQYFGPGTRLTVL.

The V and J genes are TRBV11-2 and TRBJ1-6, with D maybe TRBD1 (6 bases). The germline V gene has CDR1 SGHAT and CDR2 FQNNGV. Trimming removed 2 bases at V and 9 bases at J, with 17 bases between. CDR3 size: 16 residues. The CDR3 DNA sequence: TGTGCCAGCAGCTTACCGACAGGTGATCCCTCTTCACCCCTCCACTTT. Its protein product is CASSLPTGDPSSPLHF.

The chain links TRBV7-8 to TRBJ1-4, with D unresolved. Germline CDR1 and CDR2: SGHVS and FQNEAQ. The CDR3 consists of 14 residues. Trimming shortened V by 5 bases and J by 8 bases, and 15 bases separated the two germline ends. This CDR3 reads CASSPWKTGEKLFF. CDR3 sequence (DNA): TGTGCCAGCAGCCCTTGGAAGACCGGGGAAAAACTGTTTTTT.

The chain uses TRBV4-2 and TRBJ1-6; possible D gene TRBD1, 6 bases. V gave up 1 base and J gave up 7 bases, with 14 bases separating them. Per germline, CDR1 LGHNA and CDR2 YNFKEQ. This CDR3 contains 16 residues. The CDR3 spells CASSQVPTGANSPLHF. The CDR3 DNA sequence: TGTGCCAGCAGCCAAGTACCGACAGGTGCGAATTCACCCCTCCACTTT.

The rearrangement uses TRBV18 and TRBJ1-2; D call uncertain. Germline V gives CDR1 KGHSH, CDR2 LQKENI. The CDR3 is 11 residues long. V shed 3 bases and J shed 8 bases, with 7 bases lying between them. Here the CDR3 reads CASSPGYGYTF. In DNA form, the CDR3 reads TGTGCCAGCTCACCGGGCTACGGCTACACCTTC.

The chain recombines TRBV2 with TRBJ1-5, with 7 positions matching TRBD1. The V gene end was trimmed by 6 bases and the J gene end by 0 bases; junction bases not matched to a gene: 11. The CDR3 is 17 amino acids. Germline CDR1 SNHLY, CDR2 FYNNEI. The CDR3 here is CASRYRQGEYSNQPQHF. DNA for the CDR3: TGTGCCAGCAGATATCGACAGGGAGAGTATAGCAATCAGCCCCAGCATTTT.

This chain joins TRBV4-1 and TRBJ1-3; 8 bases agree with TRBD1. J was trimmed by 3 bases and V by 6 bases; bases with no gene match: 7. Germline CDR1 reads MGHRA; CDR2 reads YSYEKL. The CDR3 covers 15 residues. CDR3 residues: CASRGPGGNGNTIYF. The CDR3 bases are TGCGCCAGCAGGGGACCAGGGGGCAATGGAAACACCATATATTTT.

The J gene is TRBJ2-7, the V gene TRBV12-2; the DNA was not used to check the table's D call, TRBD1. TRBV12-2 is classified as a pseudogene. The CDR3 length is 15 residues. CDR3 coding DNA: TGTGCAAGTCGCTTAGGGACAGGGCCTACCTACGAGCAGTACTTC. Protein: CASRLGTGPTYEQYF.